The source of this TCR beta chain is a study of blood T cell repertoires in COVID-19. Study processing details: Amplified reference gene primers provided the basis for estimating nucleated cell counts. Only in-frame clones appear in the TCRdb table, and some are missing; sequencing was by immunoSEQ multiplex PCR. The V and J calls and clone size were taken over from that table, and D and trimming were inferred from the DNA. This table holds about 60,000 clones, around 88% found once. Trimming took 5 bases from V and 9 from J; bases not matched to a gene: 10. The CDR3 is 15 amino acids. Germline V gene data show CDR1 as SEHNR and CDR2 as FQNEAQ (reference sequence).

Sequenced: peripheral blood. The chain joins TRBV7-9 to TRBJ2-1, with TRBD2 identical over 10 bases. The receptor comes from a man in his 60s with acute or convalescent COVID-19. The CDR3 nucleotides read TGTGCCAGCAGCCGTGTCAGCGGGAGGGAAGCTGAGCAGTTCTTC. Protein product: CASSRVSGREAEQFF.